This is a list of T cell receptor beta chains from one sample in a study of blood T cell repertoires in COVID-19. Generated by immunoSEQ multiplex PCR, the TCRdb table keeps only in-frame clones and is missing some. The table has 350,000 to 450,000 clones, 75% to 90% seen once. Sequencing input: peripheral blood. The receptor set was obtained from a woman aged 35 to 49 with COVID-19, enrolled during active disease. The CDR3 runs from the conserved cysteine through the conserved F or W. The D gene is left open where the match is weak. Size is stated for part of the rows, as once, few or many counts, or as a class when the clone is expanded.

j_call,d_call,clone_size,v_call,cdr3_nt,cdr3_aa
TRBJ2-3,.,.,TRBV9,TGTGCCAGCAGCGTAGGCAGCCGAATCCCGACTAGCACAGATACGCAGTATTTT,CASSVGSRIPTSTDTQYF
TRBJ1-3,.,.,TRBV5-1,TGCGCCAGCAGCTTGTCAGGCGTCTCTGGAAACACCATATATTTT,CASSLSGVSGNTIYF
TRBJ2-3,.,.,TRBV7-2,TGTGCCAGCAGCCCCCGCCGAGGCTCCACAGATACGCAGTATTTT,CASSPRRGSTDTQYF
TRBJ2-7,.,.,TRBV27,TGTGCCAGCAGAGAACAACAGGGCGTCAAGCCCTACGAGCAGTACTTC,CASREQQGVKPYEQYF
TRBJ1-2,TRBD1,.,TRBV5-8,TGTGCCAGCAGCTTACAGGGGAGGTACTATGGCTACACCTTC,CASSLQGRYYGYTF
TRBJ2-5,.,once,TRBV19,TGTGCCAGTAGTAATGACAAGAGAGAGACCCAGTACTTC,CASSNDKRETQYF
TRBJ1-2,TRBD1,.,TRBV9,TGTGCCAGCAGCACGGGACAGGGGGCCTATGGCGGCTACACCTTC,CASSTGQGAYGGYTF
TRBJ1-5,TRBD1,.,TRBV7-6,TGTGCCAGCAGCGAGGGACAGGGGTCGATCGGCAATCAGCCCCAGCATTTT,CASSEGQGSIGNQPQHF
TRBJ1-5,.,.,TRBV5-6,TGTGCCAGCAGCTTGTGGAGGGGCGGGCAGCCCCAGCATTTT,CASSLWRGGQPQHF
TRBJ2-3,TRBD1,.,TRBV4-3,TGCGCCAGCAGCCAGGGACAGGGCGATACGCAGTATTTT,CASSQGQGDTQYF
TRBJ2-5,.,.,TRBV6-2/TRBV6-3,TGTGCCAGCAGTTACTCGGTACTGTACCAAGAGACCCAGTACTTC,CASSYSVLYQETQYF
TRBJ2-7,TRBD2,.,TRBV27,TGTGCCAGCACCGCGGGACTAGCGGGCCCTCCCTACGAGCAGTACTTC,CASTAGLAGPPYEQYF
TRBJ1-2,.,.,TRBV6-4,TGTGCCAGCAGCACAGGGTTTGGTGGCTACACCTTC,CASSTGFGGYTF